Detailed here is one T cell receptor (beta chain). Its antigen is as yet unknown. The J segment lost 4 bases and the V segment lost 0 bases, leaving 14 bases of the junction unmatched. The CDR3 covers 19 residues. Germline V gives CDR1 LGHNA, CDR2 YSLEER. These data come from a study of cytomegalovirus exposure and HLA in healthy donors. General study points: Later analysis suggested links between common viral pathogens and several top significant clusters. Under in vitro conditions, three CMV-associated chains were confirmed as specific for CMV antigens. A later analysis linked a missense DCLRE1C variant to TCR beta V- and J-gene trimming.

This PCR relied on a set of 60 Vbeta primers and 13 Jbeta primers. This table comes from immunoSEQ multiplex PCR, and its TCRdb copy is limited to in-frame clones, with some not included. The sample holds some 150,000 clones, around 64% seen once. The source is a woman aged 30 to 39 in good health and CMV-seronegative. The J gene is TRBJ2-1, the V gene TRBV4-3; 8 bases are shared with TRBD1. Sequenced sample: PBMCs. Here the CDR3 reads CASSQEVQGETPEYNEQFF. CDR3 bases: TGCGCCAGCAGCCAAGAGGTACAGGGGGAAACCCCCGAATACAATGAGCAGTTCTTC.